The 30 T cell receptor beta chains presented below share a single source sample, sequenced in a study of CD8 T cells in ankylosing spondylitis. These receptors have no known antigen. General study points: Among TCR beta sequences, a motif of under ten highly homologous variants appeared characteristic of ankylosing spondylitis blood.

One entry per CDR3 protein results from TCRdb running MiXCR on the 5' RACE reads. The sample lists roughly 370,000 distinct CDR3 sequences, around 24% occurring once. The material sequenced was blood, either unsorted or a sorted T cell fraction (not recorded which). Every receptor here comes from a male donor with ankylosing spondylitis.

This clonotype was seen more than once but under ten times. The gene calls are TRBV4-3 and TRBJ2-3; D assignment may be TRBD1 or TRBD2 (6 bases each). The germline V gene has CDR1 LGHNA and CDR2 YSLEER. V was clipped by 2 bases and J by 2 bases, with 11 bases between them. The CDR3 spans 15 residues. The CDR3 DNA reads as TGCGCCAGCAGCCAAACACAGGGACTCACAGATACGCAGTATTTT. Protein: CASSQTQGLTDTQYF.

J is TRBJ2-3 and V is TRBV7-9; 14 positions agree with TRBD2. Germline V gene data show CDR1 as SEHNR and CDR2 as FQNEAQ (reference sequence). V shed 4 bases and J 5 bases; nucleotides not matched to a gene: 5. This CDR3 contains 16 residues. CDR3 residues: CASSSGLAGAKDTQYF. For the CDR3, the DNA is TGTGCCAGCAGCTCGGGACTAGCGGGAGCGAAAGATACGCAGTATTTT.

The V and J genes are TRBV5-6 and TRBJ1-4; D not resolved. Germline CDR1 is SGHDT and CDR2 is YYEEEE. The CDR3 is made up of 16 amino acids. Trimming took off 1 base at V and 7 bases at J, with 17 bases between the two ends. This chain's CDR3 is CASSLSPPDPSEKLFF. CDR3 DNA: TGTGCCAGCAGCTTGTCACCCCCGGATCCTAGTGAAAAACTGTTTTTT. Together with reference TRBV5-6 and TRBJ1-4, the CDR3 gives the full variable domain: DAGVTQSPTHLIKTRGQQVTLRCSPKSGHDTVSWYQQALGQGPQFIFQYYEEEERQRGNFPDRFSGHQFPNYSSELNVNALLLGDSALYLCASSLSPPDPSEKLFFGSGTQLSVL.

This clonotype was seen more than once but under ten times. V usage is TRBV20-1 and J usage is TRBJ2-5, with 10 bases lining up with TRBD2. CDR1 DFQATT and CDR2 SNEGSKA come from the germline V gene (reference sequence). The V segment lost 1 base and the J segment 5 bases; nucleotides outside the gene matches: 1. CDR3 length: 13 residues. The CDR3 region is CSARASGSETQYF. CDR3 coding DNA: TGCAGTGCTAGAGCTAGCGGGAGTGAGACCCAGTACTTC.

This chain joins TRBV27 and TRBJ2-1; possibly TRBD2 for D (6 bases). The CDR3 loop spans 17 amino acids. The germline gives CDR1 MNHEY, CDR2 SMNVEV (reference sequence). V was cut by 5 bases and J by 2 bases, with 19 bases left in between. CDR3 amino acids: CASSSLSVGGTYNEQFF. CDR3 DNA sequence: TGTGCCAGCAGTAGTTTATCGGTCGGGGGAACCTACAATGAGCAGTTCTTC.

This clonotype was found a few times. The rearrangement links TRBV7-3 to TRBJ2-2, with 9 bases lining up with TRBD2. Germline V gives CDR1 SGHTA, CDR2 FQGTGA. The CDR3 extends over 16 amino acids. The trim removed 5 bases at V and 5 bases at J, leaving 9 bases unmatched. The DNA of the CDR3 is TGTGCCAGCAGCGCTCTTAGCGGGAGTATTACCGGGGAGCTGTTTTTT. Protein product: CASSALSGSITGELFF.

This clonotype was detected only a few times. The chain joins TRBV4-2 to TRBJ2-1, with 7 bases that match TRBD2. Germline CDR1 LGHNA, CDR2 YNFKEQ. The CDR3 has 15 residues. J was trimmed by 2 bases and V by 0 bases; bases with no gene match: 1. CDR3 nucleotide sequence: TGTGCCAGCAGCCAAGATCGGGAGGCCTACAATGAGCAGTTCTTC. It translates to CASSQDREAYNEQFF.

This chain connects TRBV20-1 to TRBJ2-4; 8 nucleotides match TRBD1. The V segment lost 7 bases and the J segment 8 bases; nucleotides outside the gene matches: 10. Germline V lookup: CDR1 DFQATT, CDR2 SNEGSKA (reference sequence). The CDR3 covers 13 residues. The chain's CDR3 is CSVGPGTGYIQYF. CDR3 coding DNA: TGCAGTGTCGGTCCCGGGACAGGTTACATTCAGTACTTC.

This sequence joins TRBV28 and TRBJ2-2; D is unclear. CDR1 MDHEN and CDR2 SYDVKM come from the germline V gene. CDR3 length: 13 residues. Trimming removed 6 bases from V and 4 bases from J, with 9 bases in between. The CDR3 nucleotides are TGTGCCAGCAGCCCACAGAGCACCGGGGAGCTGTTTTTT. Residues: CASSPQSTGELFF.

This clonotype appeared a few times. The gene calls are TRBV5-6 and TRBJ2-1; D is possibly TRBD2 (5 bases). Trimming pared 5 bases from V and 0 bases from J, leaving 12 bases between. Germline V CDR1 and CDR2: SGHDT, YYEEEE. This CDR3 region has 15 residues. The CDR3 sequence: CASSSDYSSYNEQFF. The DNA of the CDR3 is TGTGCCAGCAGTTCAGACTATAGCTCCTACAATGAGCAGTTCTTC. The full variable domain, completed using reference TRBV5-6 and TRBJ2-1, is DAGVTQSPTHLIKTRGQQVTLRCSPKSGHDTVSWYQQALGQGPQFIFQYYEEEERQRGNFPDRFSGHQFPNYSSELNVNALLLGDSALYLCASSSDYSSYNEQFFGPGTRLTVL.

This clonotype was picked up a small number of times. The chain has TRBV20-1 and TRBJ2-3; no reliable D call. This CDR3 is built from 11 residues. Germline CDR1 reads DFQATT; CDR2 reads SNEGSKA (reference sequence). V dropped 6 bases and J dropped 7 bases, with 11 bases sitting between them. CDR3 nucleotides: TGCAGTGCCAAGGTCCAGAATACGCAGTATTTT. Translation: CSAKVQNTQYF.

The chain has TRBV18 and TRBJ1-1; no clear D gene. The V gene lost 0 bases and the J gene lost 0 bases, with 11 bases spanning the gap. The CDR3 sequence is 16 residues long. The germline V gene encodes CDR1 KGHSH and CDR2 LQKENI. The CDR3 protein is CASSPPFSGVNTEAFF. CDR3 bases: TGTGCCAGCTCACCACCGTTTTCTGGGGTGAACACTGAAGCTTTCTTT.

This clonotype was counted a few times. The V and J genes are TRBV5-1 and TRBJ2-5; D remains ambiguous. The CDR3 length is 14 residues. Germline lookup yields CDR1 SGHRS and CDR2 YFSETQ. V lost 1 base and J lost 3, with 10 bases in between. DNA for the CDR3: TGCGCCAGCAGCTTGAAAGACCAGAAAGAGACCCAGTACTTC. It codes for CASSLKDQKETQYF.

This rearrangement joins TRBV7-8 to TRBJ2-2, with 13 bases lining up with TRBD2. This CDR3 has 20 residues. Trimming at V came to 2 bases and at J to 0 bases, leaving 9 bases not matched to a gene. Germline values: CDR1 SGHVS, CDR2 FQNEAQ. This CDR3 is CASSLFRTSGSTANTGELFF. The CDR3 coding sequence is TGTGCCAGCAGCTTATTCCGGACTAGCGGGAGCACTGCGAACACCGGGGAGCTGTTTTTT. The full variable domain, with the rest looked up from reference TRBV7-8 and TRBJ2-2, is GAGVSQSPRYKVAKRGQDVALRCDPISGHVSLFWYQQALGQGPEFLTYFQNEAQLDKSGLPSDRFFAERPEGSVSTLKIQRTQQEDSAVYLCASSLFRTSGSTANTGELFFGEGSRLTVL.

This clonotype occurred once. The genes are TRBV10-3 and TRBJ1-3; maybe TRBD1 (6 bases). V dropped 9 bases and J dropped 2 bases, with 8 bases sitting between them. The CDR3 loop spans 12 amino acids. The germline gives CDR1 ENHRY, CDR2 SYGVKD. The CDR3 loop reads CAIGTTGNTIYF. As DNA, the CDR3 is TGTGCCATAGGGACAACTGGAAACACCATATATTTT.

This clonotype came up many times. CDR3 sequence: CASRLTGAGANVLTF. CDR3 coding DNA: TGTGCCAGCAGGCTCACAGGGGCCGGGGCCAACGTCCTGACTTTC. This rearrangement joins TRBV12-3 or TRBV12-4 to TRBJ2-6; 7 nucleotides agree with TRBD1. V shed 6 bases, J shed 4 bases, and the junction held 6 bases outside the gene matches. The CDR3 is 15 residues long.

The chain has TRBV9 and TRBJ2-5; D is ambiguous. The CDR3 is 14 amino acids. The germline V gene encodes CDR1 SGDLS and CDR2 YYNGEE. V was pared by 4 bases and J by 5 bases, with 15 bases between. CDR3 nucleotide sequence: TGTGCCAGCAGCTCAGGAGACGGGCGGGAGACCCAGTACTTC. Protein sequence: CASSSGDGRETQYF.

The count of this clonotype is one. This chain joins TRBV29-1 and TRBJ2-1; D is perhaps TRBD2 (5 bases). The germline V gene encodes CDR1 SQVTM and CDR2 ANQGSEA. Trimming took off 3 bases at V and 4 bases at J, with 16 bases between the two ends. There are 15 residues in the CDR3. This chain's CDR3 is CSVDLPGGLYNEQFF. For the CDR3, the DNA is TGCAGCGTTGACCTTCCCGGAGGCCTTTACAATGAGCAGTTCTTC.

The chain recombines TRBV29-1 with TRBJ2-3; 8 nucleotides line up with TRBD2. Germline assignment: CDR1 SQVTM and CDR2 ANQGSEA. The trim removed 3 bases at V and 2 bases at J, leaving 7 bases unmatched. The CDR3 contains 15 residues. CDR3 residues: CSVDGLSGNTDTQYF. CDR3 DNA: TGCAGCGTTGACGGGCTTAGCGGGAACACAGATACGCAGTATTTT.

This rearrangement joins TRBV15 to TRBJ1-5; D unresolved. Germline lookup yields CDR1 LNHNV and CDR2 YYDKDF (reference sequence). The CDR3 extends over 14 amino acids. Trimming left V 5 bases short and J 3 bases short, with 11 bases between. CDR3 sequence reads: CATSDRVHNQPQHF. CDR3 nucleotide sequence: TGTGCCACCAGCGACCGGGTTCACAATCAGCCCCAGCATTTT.

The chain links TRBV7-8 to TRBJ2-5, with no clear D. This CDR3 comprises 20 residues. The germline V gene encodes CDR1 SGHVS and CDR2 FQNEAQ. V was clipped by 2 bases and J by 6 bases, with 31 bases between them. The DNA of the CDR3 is TGTGCCAGCAGCTTACCTGGTACTTGGGGAACGCGAGTTGAGGTGAAGACCCAGTACTTC. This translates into CASSLPGTWGTRVEVKTQYF. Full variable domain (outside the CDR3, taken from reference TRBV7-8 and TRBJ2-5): GAGVSQSPRYKVAKRGQDVALRCDPISGHVSLFWYQQALGQGPEFLTYFQNEAQLDKSGLPSDRFFAERPEGSVSTLKIQRTQQEDSAVYLCASSLPGTWGTRVEVKTQYFGPGTRLLVL.

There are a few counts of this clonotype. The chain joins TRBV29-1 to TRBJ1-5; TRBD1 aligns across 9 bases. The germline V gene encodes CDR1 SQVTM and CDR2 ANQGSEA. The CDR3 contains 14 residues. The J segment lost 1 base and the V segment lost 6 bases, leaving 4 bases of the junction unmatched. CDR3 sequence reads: CSVTGTGSNQPQHF. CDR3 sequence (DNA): TGCAGCGTCACCGGGACAGGGAGCAATCAGCCCCAGCATTTT.

The CDR3 protein is CASSRSGKSFEQYF. CDR3 coding DNA: TGTGCCAGCTCAAGGTCAGGGAAGTCGTTCGAGCAGTACTTC. The chain has TRBV18 and TRBJ2-7; maybe TRBD1 (5 bases). The CDR3 length is 14 residues. Trimming left V 5 bases short and J 6 bases short, with 17 bases between. Germline lookup yields CDR1 KGHSH and CDR2 LQKENI.

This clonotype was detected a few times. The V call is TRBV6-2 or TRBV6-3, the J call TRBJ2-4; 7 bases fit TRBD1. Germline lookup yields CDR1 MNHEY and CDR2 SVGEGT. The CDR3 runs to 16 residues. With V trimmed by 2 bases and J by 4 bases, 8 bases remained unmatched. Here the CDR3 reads CASSYDRVVWKNIQYF. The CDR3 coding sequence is TGTGCCAGCAGTTACGACAGGGTAGTTTGGAAAAACATTCAGTACTTC.

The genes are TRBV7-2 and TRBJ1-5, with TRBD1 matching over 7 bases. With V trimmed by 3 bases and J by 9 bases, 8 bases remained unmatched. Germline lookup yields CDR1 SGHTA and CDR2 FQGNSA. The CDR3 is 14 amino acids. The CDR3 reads CASSLVGGFRPQHF. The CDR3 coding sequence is TGTGCCAGCAGCTTGGTAGGGGGCTTTCGGCCCCAGCATTTT. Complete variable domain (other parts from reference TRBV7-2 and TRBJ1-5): GAGVSQSPSNKVTEKGKDVELRCDPISGHTALYWYRQSLGQGLEFLIYFQGNSAPDKSGLPSDRFSAERTGGSVSTLTIQRTQQEDSAVYLCASSLVGGFRPQHFGDGTRLSIL.

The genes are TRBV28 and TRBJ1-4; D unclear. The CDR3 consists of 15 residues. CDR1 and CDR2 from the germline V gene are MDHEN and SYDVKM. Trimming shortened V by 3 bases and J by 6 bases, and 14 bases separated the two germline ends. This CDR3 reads CASSFSIRQYEKLFF. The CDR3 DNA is TGTGCCAGCAGTTTTTCCATCCGGCAATATGAAAAACTGTTTTTT.

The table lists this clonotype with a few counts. The CDR3 nucleotides are TGCGCCAGCAGCTTGGAAAACCGGGGTTACACTGAAGCTTTCTTT. As protein: CASSLENRGYTEAFF. The chain joins TRBV5-1 to TRBJ1-1; no definite D call. Germline V gives CDR1 SGHRS, CDR2 YFSETQ. V was shortened by 0 bases and J by 3 bases, with 12 bases between the two germline ends. The CDR3 sequence is 15 residues long.

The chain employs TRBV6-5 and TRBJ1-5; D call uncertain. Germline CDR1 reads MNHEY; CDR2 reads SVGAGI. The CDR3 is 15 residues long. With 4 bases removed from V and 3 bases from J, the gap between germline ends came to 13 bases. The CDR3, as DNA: TGTGCCAGCAGTTTTAATATCAAAACCAATCAGCCCCAGCATTTT. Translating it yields CASSFNIKTNQPQHF.

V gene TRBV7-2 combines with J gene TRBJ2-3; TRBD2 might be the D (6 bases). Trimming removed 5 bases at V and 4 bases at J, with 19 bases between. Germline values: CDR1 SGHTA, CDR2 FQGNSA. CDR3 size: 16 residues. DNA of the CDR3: TGTGCCAGCAGCGTACGGGACTTTTCCTGGGCAGATACGCAGTATTTT. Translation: CASSVRDFSWADTQYF.

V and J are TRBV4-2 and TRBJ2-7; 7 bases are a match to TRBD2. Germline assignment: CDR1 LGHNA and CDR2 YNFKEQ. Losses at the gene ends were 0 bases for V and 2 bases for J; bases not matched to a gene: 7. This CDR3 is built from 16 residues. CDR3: CASSQDVRRGTYEQYF. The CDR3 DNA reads TGTGCCAGCAGCCAAGATGTGAGGCGGGGGACCTACGAGCAGTACTTC.